Shown below are 14 T cell receptor beta chains from a single sample sequenced in a study of blood T cell repertoires in COVID-19. Clones were sequenced by immunoSEQ multiplex PCR, and TCRdb holds only the in-frame ones, with some missing. The sample lists approximately 140,000 clones; around 80% were seen once. Sequenced material: peripheral blood. The origin of the receptors is a man in his forties or fifties with acute or convalescent COVID-19.

The CDR3 spells CASWKGQGSEAFF. The CDR3 DNA is TGTGCCAGCTGGAAAGGACAGGGCTCTGAAGCTTTCTTT. This sequence joins TRBV18 and TRBJ1-1, with TRBD1 matching over 8 bases. Germline loops: CDR1 KGHSH, CDR2 LQKENI. Trimming took 7 bases from V and 6 from J; bases not matched to a gene: 7. This CDR3 contains 13 residues.

The table lists this clone with a count of one. V usage is TRBV5-1 and J usage is TRBJ1-1, with D possibly TRBD1 on 6 matching bases. From germline, CDR1 is SGHRS and CDR2 YFSETQ. The V end lost 7 bases, the J end lost 5 bases, and 21 bases lay between the germline ends. The CDR3 sequence is 15 residues long. CDR3 amino acids: CASRVTGTSPTEAFF. DNA for the CDR3: TGCGCCAGCCGGGTAACCGGGACATCACCGACTGAAGCTTTCTTT.

V gene TRBV29-1 combines with J gene TRBJ2-1; 8 bases fit TRBD1. Germline loops: CDR1 SQVTM, CDR2 ANQGSEA. There are 15 residues in the CDR3. The V segment lost 6 bases and the J segment 5 bases; nucleotides outside the gene matches: 12. The CDR3: CSVDNRGARNNEQFF. CDR3 nucleotides: TGCAGCGTCGATAACAGGGGGGCCCGGAACAATGAGCAGTTCTTC.

This clone has a single count. The V and J genes are TRBV20-1 and TRBJ2-1; 12 nucleotides match TRBD2. The CDR3 length is 15 residues. Germline V gene lookup returns CDR1 DFQATT and CDR2 SNEGSKA (reference sequence). The V gene end was trimmed by 3 bases and the J gene end by 10 bases; junction bases not matched to a gene: 10. CDR3 DNA: TGCAGTGCTAGTGGGGTGGCTAGCGGGGGGGCGGAGCAGTTCTTC. Encoded protein: CSASGVASGGAEQFF.

This clone was detected only once. The chain links TRBV7-6 to TRBJ2-3; possible D gene TRBD2, 6 bases. V was pared by 6 bases and J by 4 bases, with 17 bases between. Germline assignment: CDR1 SGHVS and CDR2 FNYEAQ. This CDR3 is 15 amino acids long. CDR3 residues: CASSRSGFSADTQYF. The DNA of the CDR3 is TGTGCCAGCAGTCGTAGCGGTTTCAGCGCAGATACGCAGTATTTT.

V gene TRBV20-1 combines with J gene TRBJ1-2; TRBD1 is a possible D gene (6 bases). Germline V gene lookup returns CDR1 DFQATT and CDR2 SNEGSKA (reference sequence). Trimming took off 3 bases at V and 5 bases at J, with 13 bases between the two ends. This CDR3 comprises 13 residues. CDR3 DNA sequence: TGCAGTGCTAGTGACGGAGGACAGTATGGCTACACCTTC. This encodes CSASDGGQYGYTF.

The chain is built from TRBV28 and TRBJ1-4, with D perhaps TRBD1 (6 bases). CDR1 MDHEN and CDR2 SYDVKM come from the germline V gene. The V gene lost 5 bases and the J gene lost 6 bases, with 16 bases spanning the gap. The CDR3 totals 15 residues. The CDR3 nucleotides read TGTGCCAGCAGTCCCACGGGGGGGCTGGATGAAAAACTGTTTTTT. Protein product: CASSPTGGLDEKLFF.

The chain links TRBV7-2 to TRBJ1-2, with 7 nucleotides matching TRBD1. V trimming: 1 base; J trimming: 4 bases; junction bases outside the gene matches: 6. This CDR3 region has 15 residues. Germline values: CDR1 SGHTA, CDR2 FQGNSA. The CDR3 DNA follows: TGTGCCAGCAGCTTAGTTTTAGGGGGCTTCTATGGCTACACCTTC. Protein product: CASSLVLGGFYGYTF.

V gene TRBV10-1 combines with J gene TRBJ1-2, with D unclear. CDR3 size: 13 residues. The germline V gene encodes CDR1 WNHNN and CDR2 SYGVQD (reference sequence). V shed 0 bases and J shed 10 bases, with 12 bases lying between them. The CDR3 region is CASSESTGLPYTF. The CDR3 region has the DNA TGCGCCAGCAGTGAGTCGACGGGGTTACCCTACACCTTC.

The chain links TRBV5-1 to TRBJ1-2; D is unresolved. V was trimmed by 0 bases and J by 6 bases, leaving 15 bases between them. CDR1 and CDR2 from the germline V gene are SGHRS and YFSETQ. The CDR3 sequence is 15 residues long. The CDR3: CASSLVPGRNDGYTF. CDR3 in DNA: TGCGCCAGCAGCTTGGTTCCGGGGAGGAACGATGGCTACACCTTC. Combining the CDR3 with reference TRBV5-1 and TRBJ1-2 gives the whole variable domain KAGVTQTPRYLIKTRGQQVTLSCSPISGHRSVSWYQQTPGQGLQFLFEYFSETQRNKGNFPGRFSGRQFSNSRSEMNVSTLELGDSALYLCASSLVPGRNDGYTFGSGTRLTVV.

V usage is TRBV5-6 and J usage is TRBJ1-1; no clear D. V lost 1 base and J lost 6, with 7 bases in between. The CDR3 spans 12 residues. Germline lookup yields CDR1 SGHDT and CDR2 YYEEEE. CDR3 protein: CASSLFTAEAFF. CDR3 nucleotides: TGTGCCAGCAGCTTGTTTACTGCTGAAGCTTTCTTT.

V usage is TRBV6-2 or TRBV6-3 and J usage is TRBJ1-2; 7 bases are shared with TRBD1. The V gene's germline CDR1 is MNHEY and CDR2 SVGEGT. After removal of 2 bases from V and 0 bases from J, the junction contained 9 bases not matched to a gene. The CDR3 has 17 residues. In DNA, the CDR3 is TGTGCCAGCAGTTACATGGGACAGTTCATTACTAACTATGGCTACACCTTC. As protein: CASSYMGQFITNYGYTF.

The chain has TRBV10-3 and TRBJ1-2, with TRBD1 as a possible D gene (5 bases). The CDR3 loop spans 13 amino acids. V dropped 3 bases and J dropped 5 bases, with 10 bases sitting between them. Germline values: CDR1 ENHRY, CDR2 SYGVKD. CDR3 nucleotides: TGTGCCATCAGTGACAGGGATAGTTATGGCTACACCTTC. It translates to CAISDRDSYGYTF.

This chain connects TRBV19 to TRBJ2-3, with D unclear. Between the trimmed V and J ends, which lost 4 bases and 5 bases, there was a span of 10 bases. Germline V gene lookup returns CDR1 LNHDA and CDR2 SQIVND (reference sequence). This CDR3 region has 13 residues. The CDR3 sequence: CASSTSRRDTQYF. The DNA of the CDR3 is TGTGCCAGTAGTACTTCACGGAGAGATACGCAGTATTTT.